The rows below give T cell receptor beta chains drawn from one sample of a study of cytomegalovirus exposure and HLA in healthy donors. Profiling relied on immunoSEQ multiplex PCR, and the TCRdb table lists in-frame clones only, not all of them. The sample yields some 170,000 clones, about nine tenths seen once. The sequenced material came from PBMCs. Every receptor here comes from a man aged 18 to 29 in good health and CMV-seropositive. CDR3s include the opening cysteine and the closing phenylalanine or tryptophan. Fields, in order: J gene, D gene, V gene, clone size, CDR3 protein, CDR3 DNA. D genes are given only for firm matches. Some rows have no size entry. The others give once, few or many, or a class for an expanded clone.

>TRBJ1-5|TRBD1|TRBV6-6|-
CATRQGERIAPQPQHF
TGTGCCACCCGACAGGGGGAGAGAATAGCGCCGCAGCCCCAGCATTTT
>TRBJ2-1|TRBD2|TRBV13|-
CASSRVGTSGIYNEQFF
TGTGCCAGCAGCCGAGTTGGGACTAGCGGGATCTACAATGAGCAGTTCTTC
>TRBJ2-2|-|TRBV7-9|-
CASRYGGPGELFF
TGTGCCAGCAGATACGGGGGTCCCGGGGAGCTGTTTTTT
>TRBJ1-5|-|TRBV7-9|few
CASTSWEGNQPQHF
TGTGCCAGCACCAGTTGGGAGGGCAATCAGCCCCAGCATTTT
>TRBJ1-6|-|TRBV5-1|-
CASSWTVNFSPLHF
TGCGCCAGCAGCTGGACAGTTAATTTTTCACCCCTCCACTTT
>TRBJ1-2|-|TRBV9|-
CASSPSTGLLYGYTF
TGTGCCAGCAGCCCTTCGACAGGTCTCCTGTATGGCTACACCTTC
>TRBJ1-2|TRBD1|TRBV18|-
CASSPPGQGMSYTF
TGTGCCAGCTCACCTCCGGGACAGGGTATGAGCTACACCTTC
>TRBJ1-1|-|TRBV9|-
CASSVDWGPNTEAFF
TGTGCCAGCAGCGTAGACTGGGGCCCTAACACTGAAGCTTTCTTT
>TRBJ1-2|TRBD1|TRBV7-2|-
CASSAGQGYGYTF
TGTGCCAGCAGCGCCGGACAGGGCTATGGCTACACCTTC
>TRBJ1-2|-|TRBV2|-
CASSGGRGYTF
TGTGCCAGCAGTGGAGGAAGGGGCTACACCTTC
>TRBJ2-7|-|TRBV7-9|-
CASSPRRRYEQYF
TGTGCCAGCAGCCCGCGTCGCCGATACGAGCAGTACTTC
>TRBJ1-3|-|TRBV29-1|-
CSAREDTSGNTIYF
TGCAGCGCCCGAGAGGATACTTCTGGAAACACCATATATTTT
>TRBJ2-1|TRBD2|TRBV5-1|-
CASGEGGRDNEQFF
TGCGCCAGCGGGGAAGGCGGGAGGGACAATGAGCAGTTCTTC
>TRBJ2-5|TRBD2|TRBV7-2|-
CASSPGLAGGPETQYF
TGTGCCAGCAGCCCCGGACTAGCGGGAGGGCCAGAGACCCAGTACTTC
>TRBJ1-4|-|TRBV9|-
CASSARTEEKLFF
TGTGCCAGCAGCGCTCGGACAGAAGAAAAACTGTTTTTT
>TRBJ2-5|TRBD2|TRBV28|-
CASSPSGRLQETQYF
TGTGCCAGCAGCCCAAGCGGGAGGCTCCAAGAGACCCAGTACTTC
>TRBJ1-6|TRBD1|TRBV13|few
CASSLGTGRTYNSPLHF
TGTGCCAGCAGCCTAGGGACAGGGAGGACCTATAATTCACCCCTCCACTTT
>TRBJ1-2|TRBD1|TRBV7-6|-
CASSRWTGQEGYTF
TGTGCCAGCAGCCGTTGGACAGGGCAAGAGGGCTACACCTTC
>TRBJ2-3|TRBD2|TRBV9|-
CASQLGLAATDTQYF
TGTGCCAGCCAACTTGGACTAGCGGCCACAGATACGCAGTATTTT
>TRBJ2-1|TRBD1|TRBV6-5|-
CASRGDRERGEQFF
TGTGCCAGCAGGGGGGACAGGGAACGCGGTGAGCAGTTCTTC
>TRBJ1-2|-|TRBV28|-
CASSERDIYGYTF
TGTGCCAGCAGTGAGAGGGATATCTATGGCTACACCTTC
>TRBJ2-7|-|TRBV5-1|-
CASSLGTGTYEQYF
TGCGCCAGCAGCTTGGGGACGGGAACCTACGAGCAGTACTTC
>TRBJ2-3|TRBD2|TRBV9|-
CASSPRTSGEVTDTQYF
TGTGCCAGCAGCCCCCGGACTAGCGGAGAGGTAACAGATACGCAGTATTTT
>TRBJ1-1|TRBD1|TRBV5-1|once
CASSSSTGGRTEAFF
TGCGCCAGCAGCTCCTCGACAGGGGGTCGGACTGAAGCTTTCTTT
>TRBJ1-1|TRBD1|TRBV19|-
CASSIWTGASNTEAFF
TGTGCCAGTAGTATCTGGACAGGGGCTTCGAACACTGAAGCTTTCTTT
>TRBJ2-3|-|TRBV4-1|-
CASSQVEGDTQYF
TGCGCCAGCAGCCAAGTCGAGGGAGATACGCAGTATTTT